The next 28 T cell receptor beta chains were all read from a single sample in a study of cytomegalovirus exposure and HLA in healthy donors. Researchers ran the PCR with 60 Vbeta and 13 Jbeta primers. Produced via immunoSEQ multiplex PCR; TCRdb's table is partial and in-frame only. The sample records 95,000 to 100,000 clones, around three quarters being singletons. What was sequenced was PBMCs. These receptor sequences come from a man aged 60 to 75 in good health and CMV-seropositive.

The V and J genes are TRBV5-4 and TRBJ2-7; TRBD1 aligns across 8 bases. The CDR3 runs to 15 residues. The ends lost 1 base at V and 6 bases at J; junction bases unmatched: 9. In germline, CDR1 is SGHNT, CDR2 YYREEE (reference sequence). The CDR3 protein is CASSLRTGSPTEQYF. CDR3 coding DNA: TGTGCCAGCAGCTTGAGGACAGGGTCGCCTACCGAGCAGTACTTC.

The CDR3 protein is CASSIPAGAGAGELFF. CDR3 in DNA: TGTGCCAGTAGTATACCTGCGGGGGCGGGTGCCGGGGAGCTGTTTTTT. The J gene is TRBJ2-2, the V gene TRBV19; D may be TRBD2 (7 bases). Deletions cut 2 bases from V and 6 bases from J, with 16 bases between. There are 16 residues in the CDR3. CDR1 and CDR2 from the germline V gene are LNHDA and SQIVND (reference sequence).

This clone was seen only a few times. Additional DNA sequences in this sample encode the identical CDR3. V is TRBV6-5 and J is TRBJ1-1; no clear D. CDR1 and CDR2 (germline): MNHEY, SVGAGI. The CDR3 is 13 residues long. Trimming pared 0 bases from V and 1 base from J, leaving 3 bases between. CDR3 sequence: CASSYSRNTEAFF. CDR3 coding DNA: TGTGCCAGCAGTTACTCTCGGAACACTGAAGCTTTCTTT.

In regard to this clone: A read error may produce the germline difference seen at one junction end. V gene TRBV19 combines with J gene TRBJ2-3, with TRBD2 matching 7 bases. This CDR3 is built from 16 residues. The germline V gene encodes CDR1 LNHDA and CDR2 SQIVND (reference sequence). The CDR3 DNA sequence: TGTGCCGGTAGTATCAGCGGGACCCCCAGCACAGATACGCAGTATTTT. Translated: CAGSISGTPSTDTQYF.

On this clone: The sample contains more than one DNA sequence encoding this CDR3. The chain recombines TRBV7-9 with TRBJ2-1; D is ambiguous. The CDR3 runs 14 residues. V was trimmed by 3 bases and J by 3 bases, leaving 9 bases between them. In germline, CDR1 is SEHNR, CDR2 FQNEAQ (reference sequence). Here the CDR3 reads CASSFSGGYNEQFF. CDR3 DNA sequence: TGTGCCAGCAGCTTTTCCGGCGGCTACAATGAGCAGTTCTTC.

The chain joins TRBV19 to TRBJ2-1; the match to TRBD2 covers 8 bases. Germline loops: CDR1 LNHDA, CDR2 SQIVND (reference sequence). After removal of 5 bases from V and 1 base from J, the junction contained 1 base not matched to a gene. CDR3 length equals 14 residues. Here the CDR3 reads CASSRGGSYNEQFF. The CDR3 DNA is TGTGCCAGTAGTCGCGGGGGGTCCTACAATGAGCAGTTCTTC.

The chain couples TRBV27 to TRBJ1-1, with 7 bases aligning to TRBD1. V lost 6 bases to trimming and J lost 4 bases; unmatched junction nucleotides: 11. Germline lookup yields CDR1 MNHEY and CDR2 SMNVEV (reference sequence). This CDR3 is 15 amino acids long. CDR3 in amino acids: CASSRTTGSGTEAFF. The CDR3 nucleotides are TGTGCCAGCAGCCGGACGACAGGGTCTGGCACTGAAGCTTTCTTT.

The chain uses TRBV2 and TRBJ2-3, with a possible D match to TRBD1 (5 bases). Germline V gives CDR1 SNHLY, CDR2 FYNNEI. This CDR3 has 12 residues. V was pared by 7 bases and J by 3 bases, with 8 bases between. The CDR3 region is CASNRGTDTQYF. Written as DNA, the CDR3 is TGTGCCAGCAATAGGGGAACAGATACGCAGTATTTT.

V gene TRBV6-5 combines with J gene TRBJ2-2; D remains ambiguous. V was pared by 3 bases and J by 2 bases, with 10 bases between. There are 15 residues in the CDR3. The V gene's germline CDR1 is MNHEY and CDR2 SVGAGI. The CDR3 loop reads CASSYFPPNTGELFF. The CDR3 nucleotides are TGTGCCAGCAGTTATTTCCCCCCAAACACCGGGGAGCTGTTTTTT.

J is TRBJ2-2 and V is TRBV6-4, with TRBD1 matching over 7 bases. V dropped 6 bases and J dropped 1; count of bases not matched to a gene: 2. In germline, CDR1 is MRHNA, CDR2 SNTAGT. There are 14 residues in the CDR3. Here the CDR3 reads CASSRQGNTGELFF. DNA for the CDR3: TGTGCCAGCAGCCGACAGGGGAACACCGGGGAGCTGTTTTTT.

DNA of the CDR3: TGCGCCAGCAGTGATTCTCGAGCCCAAGAGACCCAGTACTTC. It specifies CASSDSRAQETQYF. This chain connects TRBV10-1 to TRBJ2-5; no clear D. The V end was cut by 3 bases, the J end by 1 base, with 9 bases between. The CDR3 covers 14 residues. Per the germline V gene, CDR1 is WNHNN and CDR2 is SYGVQD (reference sequence).

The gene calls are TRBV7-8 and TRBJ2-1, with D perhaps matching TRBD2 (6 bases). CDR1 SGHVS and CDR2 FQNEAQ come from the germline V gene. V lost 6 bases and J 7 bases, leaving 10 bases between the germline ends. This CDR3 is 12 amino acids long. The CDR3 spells CASSFGSNEQFF. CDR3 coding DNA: TGTGCCAGCAGTTTCGGGAGTAATGAGCAGTTCTTC.

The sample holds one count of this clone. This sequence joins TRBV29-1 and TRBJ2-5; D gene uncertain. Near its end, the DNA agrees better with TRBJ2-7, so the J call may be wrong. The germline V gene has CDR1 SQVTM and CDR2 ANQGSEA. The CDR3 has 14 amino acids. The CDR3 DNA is TGCAGCGTTGAAGAACCGACAAGTACCTACGAGCAGTACTTC. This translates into CSVEEPTSTYEQYF.

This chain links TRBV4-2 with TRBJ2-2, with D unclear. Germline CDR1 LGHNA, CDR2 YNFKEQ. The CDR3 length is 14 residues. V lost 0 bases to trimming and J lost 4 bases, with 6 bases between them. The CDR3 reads CASSQDLSTGELFF. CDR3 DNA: TGTGCCAGCAGCCAAGATCTCAGCACCGGGGAGCTGTTTTTT.

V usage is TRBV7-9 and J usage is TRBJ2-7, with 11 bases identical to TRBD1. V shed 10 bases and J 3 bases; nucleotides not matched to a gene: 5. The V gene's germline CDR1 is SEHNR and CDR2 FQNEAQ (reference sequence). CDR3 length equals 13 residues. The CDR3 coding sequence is TGTGCCACGGGGACAGGGGGTGGCTACGAGCAGTACTTC. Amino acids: CATGTGGGYEQYF.

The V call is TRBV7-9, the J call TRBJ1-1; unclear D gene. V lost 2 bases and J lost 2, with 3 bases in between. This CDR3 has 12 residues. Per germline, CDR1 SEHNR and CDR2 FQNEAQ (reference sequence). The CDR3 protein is CASSLLNTEAFF. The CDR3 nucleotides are TGTGCCAGCAGCTTACTTAACACTGAAGCTTTCTTT.

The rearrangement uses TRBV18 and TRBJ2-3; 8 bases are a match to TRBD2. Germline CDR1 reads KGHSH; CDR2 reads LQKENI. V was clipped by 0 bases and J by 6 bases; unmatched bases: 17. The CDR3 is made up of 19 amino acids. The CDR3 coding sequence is TGTGCCAGCTCACCACCGGTCCCGGGCCCGGCGGGGGGCTTGGATACGCAGTATTTT. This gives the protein CASSPPVPGPAGGLDTQYF.

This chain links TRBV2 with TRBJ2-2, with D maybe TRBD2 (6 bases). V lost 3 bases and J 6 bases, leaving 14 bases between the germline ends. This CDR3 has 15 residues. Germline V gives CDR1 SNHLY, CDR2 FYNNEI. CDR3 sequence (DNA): TGTGCCAGCAGTGAGGGGAGGTTCGACTCCGGGGAGCTGTTTTTT. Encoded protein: CASSEGRFDSGELFF. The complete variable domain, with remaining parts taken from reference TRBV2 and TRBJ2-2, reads EPEVTQTPSHQVTQMGQEVILRCVPISNHLYFYWYRQILGQKVEFLVSFYNNEISEKSEIFDDQFSVERPDGSNFTLKIRSTKLEDSAMYFCASSEGRFDSGELFFGEGSRLTVL.

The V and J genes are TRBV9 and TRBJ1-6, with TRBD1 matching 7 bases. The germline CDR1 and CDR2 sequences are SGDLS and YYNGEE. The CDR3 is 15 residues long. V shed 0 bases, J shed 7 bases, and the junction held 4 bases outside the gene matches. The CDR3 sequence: CASSVGQGQNSPLHF. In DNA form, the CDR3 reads TGTGCCAGCAGCGTAGGACAGGGACAAAATTCACCCCTCCACTTT.

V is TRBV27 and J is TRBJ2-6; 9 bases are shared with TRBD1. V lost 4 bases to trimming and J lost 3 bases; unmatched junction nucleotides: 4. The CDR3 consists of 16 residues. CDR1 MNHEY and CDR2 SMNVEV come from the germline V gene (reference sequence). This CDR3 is CASSWGQGFGANVLTF. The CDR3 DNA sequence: TGTGCCAGCAGTTGGGGACAGGGCTTTGGGGCCAACGTCCTGACTTTC.

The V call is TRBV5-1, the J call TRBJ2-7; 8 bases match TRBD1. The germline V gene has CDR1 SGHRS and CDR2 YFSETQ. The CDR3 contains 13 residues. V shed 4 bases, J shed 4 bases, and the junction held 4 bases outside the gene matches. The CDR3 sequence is CASSLTGAYEQYF. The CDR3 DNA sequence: TGCGCCAGCAGCCTGACAGGGGCGTACGAGCAGTACTTC.

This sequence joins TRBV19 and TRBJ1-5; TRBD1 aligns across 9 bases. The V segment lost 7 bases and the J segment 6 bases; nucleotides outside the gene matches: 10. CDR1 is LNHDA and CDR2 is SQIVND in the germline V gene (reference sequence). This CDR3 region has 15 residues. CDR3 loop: CASTPGQGSGQPQHF. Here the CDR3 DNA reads TGTGCCAGTACCCCGGGACAGGGTTCTGGTCAGCCCCAGCATTTT. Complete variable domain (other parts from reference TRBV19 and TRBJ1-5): DGGITQSPKYLFRKEGQNVTLSCEQNLNHDAMYWYRQDPGQGLRLIYYSQIVNDFQKGDIAEGYSVSREKKESFPLTVTSAQKNPTAFYLCASTPGQGSGQPQHFGDGTRLSIL.

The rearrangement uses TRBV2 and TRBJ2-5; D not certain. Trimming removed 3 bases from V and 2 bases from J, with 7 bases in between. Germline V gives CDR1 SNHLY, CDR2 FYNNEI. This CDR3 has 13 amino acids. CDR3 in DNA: TGTGCCAGCAGTGAGTGGCAGCAAGAGACCCAGTACTTC. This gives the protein CASSEWQQETQYF.

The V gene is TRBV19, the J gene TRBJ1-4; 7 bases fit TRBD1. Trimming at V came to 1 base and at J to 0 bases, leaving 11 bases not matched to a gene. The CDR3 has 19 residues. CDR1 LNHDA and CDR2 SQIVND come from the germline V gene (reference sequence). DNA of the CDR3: TGTGCCAGTAGTATAGCCAGGGGGACGACCGTCTCAACTAATGAAAAACTGTTTTTT. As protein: CASSIARGTTVSTNEKLFF.

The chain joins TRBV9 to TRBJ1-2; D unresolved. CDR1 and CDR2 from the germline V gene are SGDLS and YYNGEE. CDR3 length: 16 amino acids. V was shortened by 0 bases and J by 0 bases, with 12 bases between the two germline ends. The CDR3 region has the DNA TGTGCCAGCAGCGTAGAGGAGGAAAGATCTAACTATGGCTACACCTTC. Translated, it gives CASSVEEERSNYGYTF.

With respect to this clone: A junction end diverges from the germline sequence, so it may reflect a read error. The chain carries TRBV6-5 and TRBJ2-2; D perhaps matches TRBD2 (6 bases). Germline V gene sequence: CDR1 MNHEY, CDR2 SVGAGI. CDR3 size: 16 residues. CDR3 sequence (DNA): TGTGCCAGCAGTTACTCGATACAGACCAGAGGAGGGGAGTTGTTTTTT. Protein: CASSYSIQTRGGELFF.

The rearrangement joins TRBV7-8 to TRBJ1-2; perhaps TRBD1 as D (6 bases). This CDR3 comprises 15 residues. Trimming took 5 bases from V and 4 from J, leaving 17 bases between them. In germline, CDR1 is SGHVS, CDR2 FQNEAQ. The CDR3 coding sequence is TGTGCCAGCAGCCGACCGGAGGACAGCTTCTATGGCTACACCTTC. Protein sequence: CASSRPEDSFYGYTF.

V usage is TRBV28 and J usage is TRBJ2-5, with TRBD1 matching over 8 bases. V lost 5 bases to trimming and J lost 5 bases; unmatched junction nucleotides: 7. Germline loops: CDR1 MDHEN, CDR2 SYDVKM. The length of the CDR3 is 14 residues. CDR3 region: CASSPAGGVETQYF. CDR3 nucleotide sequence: TGTGCCAGCAGTCCCGCAGGGGGCGTCGAGACCCAGTACTTC.